This TCR beta chain came from a study of T-cell reconstitution after alpha-beta-depleted transplantation in children. Study-level findings and limits: Reportedly, roughly two months post-transplant, alpha-beta T cells arose from several hundred expanded graft clones.

V dropped 3 bases and J dropped 3 bases, with 9 bases sitting between them. Germline values: CDR1 SGHTA, CDR2 FQGNSA. The CDR3 contains 13 residues. Using unique molecular identifiers, the investigators prepared the TCRbeta library. TCRdb called the PCR reads again in MiXCR, with one record for every CDR3 protein. The sample carries under 850,000 distinct CDR3 sequences, roughly 13% recorded once. This clonotype has ten or more counts. Its matching antigen is unknown. Source: PBMCs, taken before TCRalphabeta/CD19-depleted stem cell transplant. The source of this sequence is a girl aged 2 to 10 with congenital amegakaryocytic thrombocytopenia, due to receive a stem cell transplant. The V call is TRBV7-2, the J call TRBJ2-7; D remains unclear. The CDR3 loop reads CASSLGVIYEQYF. CDR3 DNA: TGTGCCAGCAGCTTGGGCGTTATCTACGAGCAGTACTTC. The full variable domain, completed using reference TRBV7-2 and TRBJ2-7, is GAGVSQSPSNKVTEKGKDVELRCDPISGHTALYWYRQSLGQGLEFLIYFQGNSAPDKSGLPSDRFSAERTGGSVSTLTIQRTQQEDSAVYLCASSLGVIYEQYFGPGTRLTVT.